The rows below give T cell receptor beta chains drawn from one sample of a study of T cells in Graves' hyperthyroidism and ophthalmopathy. TCRdb recomputed calls from the multiplex PCR reads with MiXCR, one row per CDR3 protein. The sample lists 300,000 to 400,000 distinct CDR3 sequences, about 13% occurring once. What was sequenced was blood. All receptors derive from a woman younger than 35 with Graves' hyperthyroidism. The CDR3 runs from the conserved cysteine through the conserved F or W. D genes are given only for firm matches. Only part of the rows carry a size: once, few, many, or a class if the clone is expanded.

v_gene,abundance,d_gene,j_gene,len,CDR3aa,CDR3nt
TRBV20-1,NA,NA,TRBJ2-1,14,CSAPLAPAYNEQFF,TGCAGTGCTCCCCTAGCGCCGGCCTACAATGAGCAGTTCTTC
TRBV30,many,NA,TRBJ2-7,11,CAWSVGHEQYF,TGTGCCTGGAGTGTAGGGCACGAGCAGTACTTC
TRBV28,many,NA,TRBJ1-1,14,CASSYREVGPEAFF,TGTGCCAGCAGTTACAGGGAGGTGGGCCCTGAAGCTTTCTTT
TRBV3-1,many,NA,TRBJ2-7,17,CASSQSRNSDAPYEQYF,TGTGCCAGCAGCCAATCCCGGAATTCGGACGCTCCCTACGAGCAGTACTTC
TRBV20-1,many,NA,TRBJ2-7,14,CSARGGPKTSEQYF,TGCAGTGCTAGGGGGGGCCCCAAGACCTCCGAGCAGTACTTC
TRBV7-9,many,NA,TRBJ1-1,11,CASSQLTEAFF,TGTGCCAGCAGCCAACTAACTGAAGCTTTCTTT
TRBV7-9,few,TRBD2,TRBJ2-2,15,CASSRLAGTPGELFF,TGTGCCAGCAGCCGACTAGCGGGGACTCCCGGGGAGCTGTTTTTT
TRBV20-1,many,NA,TRBJ1-1,14,CSADRGGLNTEAFF,TGCAGTGCCGACCGGGGGGGGTTGAACACTGAAGCTTTCTTT
TRBV6-1,few,NA,TRBJ2-3,12,CASSGSADTQYF,TGTGCCAGCAGTGGTTCTGCAGATACGCAGTATTTT
TRBV28,many,NA,TRBJ2-3,17,CASSSQGPAFDTDTQYF,TGTGCCAGCAGTTCCCAGGGGCCCGCGTTTGACACAGATACGCAGTATTTT
TRBV19,many,NA,TRBJ2-2,12,CASATGPGELFF,TGTGCCAGCGCGACAGGTCCAGGGGAGCTGTTTTTT
TRBV4-1,NA,NA,TRBJ2-2,15,CASSQVLRNTGELFF,TGCGCCAGCAGCCAAGTTCTCAGGAACACCGGGGAGCTGTTTTTT
TRBV28,NA,NA,TRBJ1-3,14,CASSTGTEGNTIYF,TGTGCCAGCAGCACCGGGACCGAGGGAAACACCATATATTTT
TRBV7-9,few,NA,TRBJ1-4,13,CAGRQSLNEKLFF,TGTGCCGGGCGACAGTCGCTTAATGAAAAACTGTTTTTT
TRBV3-1,many,NA,TRBJ2-7,13,CASSQASTYEQYF,TGTGCCAGCAGCCAAGCGTCCACCTACGAGCAGTACTTC